Below, 14 T cell receptor beta chains from the same sample are listed, as sequenced in a study of CD8+ T cells in alopecia areata. RNA, once extracted, was reverse transcribed into cDNA for use as the sequencing template. This table comes from immunoSEQ multiplex PCR, and its TCRdb copy is limited to in-frame clones, with some not included. The sample lists about 23,000 clones; around half were seen once. Sequenced sample: NKG2D-high CD8+ T cells sorted from blood. All receptors derive from a human donor with alopecia areata.

This clone was observed a single time. The chain employs TRBV5-1 and TRBJ2-1; 8 nucleotides agree with TRBD2. CDR3 size: 17 residues. Germline-derived CDR1 and CDR2 are SGHRS and YFSETQ. With V trimmed by 2 bases and J by 2 bases, 9 bases remained unmatched. The CDR3 protein is CASSFSREGPPYNEQFF. The CDR3 region has the DNA TGCGCCAGCAGCTTTTCTCGGGAGGGCCCCCCCTACAATGAGCAGTTCTTC.

The chain carries TRBV5-4 and TRBJ2-7; TRBD2 agrees at 15 bases. The germline CDR1 and CDR2 sequences are SGHNT and YYREEE (reference sequence). This CDR3 has 19 amino acids. Trimming took 1 base from V and 0 from J; bases not matched to a gene: 8. The CDR3 is CASSLKGLAGGPFSYEQYF. The CDR3 DNA sequence: TGTGCCAGCAGCTTGAAAGGACTAGCGGGAGGGCCCTTCTCCTACGAGCAGTACTTC. Using reference TRBV5-4 and TRBJ2-7 for the parts outside the CDR3, the full variable domain is ETGVTQSPTHLIKTRGQQVTLRCSSQSGHNTVSWYQQALGQGPQFIFQYYREEENGRGNFPPRFSGLQFPNYSSELNVNALELDDSALYLCASSLKGLAGGPFSYEQYFGPGTRLTVT.

The V call is TRBV30, the J call TRBJ1-1; TRBD1 might be the D (5 bases). V lost 6 bases to trimming and J lost 1 base, with 12 bases between them. Germline CDR1 GTSNPN, CDR2 SVGIG (reference sequence). This CDR3 is built from 13 residues. CDR3 residues: CACRGIRNTEAFF. The CDR3 coding sequence is TGTGCCTGTCGGGGCATAAGGAACACTGAAGCTTTCTTT.

The chain's CDR3 is CASKASNPYEQYF. The CDR3 nucleotides are TGTGCCAGCAAAGCTAGTAACCCCTACGAGCAGTACTTC. This chain connects TRBV2 to TRBJ2-7; D is ambiguous. Trimming took off 7 bases at V and 2 bases at J, with 12 bases between the two ends. Germline V gene data show CDR1 as SNHLY and CDR2 as FYNNEI. The CDR3 has 13 residues.

This clone is labeled medium-sized. The same CDR3 arises from other DNA sequences in this sample as well. This rearrangement joins TRBV13 to TRBJ2-1; D might be TRBD1 or TRBD2, each matching 5 bases. The germline gives CDR1 PRHDT, CDR2 FYEKMQ (reference sequence). The V end lost 3 bases, the J end lost 5 bases, and 11 bases lay between the germline ends. This CDR3 is 14 amino acids long. CDR3 DNA: TGTGCCAGCAGCTTCCGGGACCGAAACAATGAGCAGTTCTTC. Protein: CASSFRDRNNEQFF.

V is TRBV25-1 and J is TRBJ2-7; the D gene is possibly TRBD1 (6 bases). Germline values: CDR1 MGHDK, CDR2 SYGVNS. The CDR3 sequence is 16 residues long. Trimming shortened V by 0 bases and J by 0 bases, and 12 bases separated the two germline ends. CDR3 region: CASSEYSQGPSYEQYF. The DNA for the CDR3 is TGTGCCAGCAGTGAATATTCCCAGGGGCCCTCCTACGAGCAGTACTTC.

This clone occurred once. The chain carries TRBV6-1 and TRBJ2-3; tentatively, D is TRBD2 (5 bases). The length of the CDR3 is 19 residues. V lost 0 bases and J 0 bases, leaving 19 bases between the germline ends. The germline CDR1 and CDR2 sequences are MNHNS and SASEGT. CDR3 amino acids: CASSEAAGRPLFSTDTQYF. The CDR3 DNA follows: TGTGCCAGCAGTGAAGCGGCGGGCCGGCCCCTATTCAGCACAGATACGCAGTATTTT.

The gene calls are TRBV28 and TRBJ1-2; D might be TRBD1 (6 bases). Germline CDR1 and CDR2: MDHEN and SYDVKM. V was trimmed by 7 bases and J by 4 bases, leaving 16 bases between them. This CDR3 has 14 residues. The CDR3 DNA reads TGTGCCAGCACCCTACCCGGGACACTCTATGGCTACACCTTC. Amino acid sequence: CASTLPGTLYGYTF.

This chain connects TRBV10-2 to TRBJ2-5; D remains ambiguous. The J call may be incorrect, as the DNA end agrees better with TRBJ2-7. CDR3 length equals 14 residues. Per germline, CDR1 WSHSY and CDR2 SAAADI. CDR3 bases: TGCGCCAGCACCCCGGAGACCCAGGTCCACGAGCAGTACTTC. Translating gives CASTPETQVHEQYF.

This chain connects TRBV6-5 to TRBJ1-2; no clear D. The CDR3 has 13 amino acids. From germline, CDR1 is MNHEY and CDR2 SVGAGI. Trimming shortened V by 2 bases and J by 3 bases, and 7 bases separated the two germline ends. The CDR3 reads CASSYEGDYGYTF. CDR3 in DNA: TGTGCCAGCAGTTACGAGGGTGACTATGGCTACACCTTC.

The genes are TRBV9 and TRBJ2-7, with TRBD2 as a possible D gene (5 bases). The V gene's germline CDR1 is SGDLS and CDR2 YYNGEE. Between the trimmed V and J ends, which lost 4 bases and 6 bases, there was a span of 14 bases. This CDR3 contains 13 residues. CDR3 residues: CASSPGVGSEQYF. In DNA form, the CDR3 reads TGTGCCAGCAGCCCCGGGGTAGGGTCCGAGCAGTACTTC. The whole variable domain, filled in from reference TRBV9 and TRBJ2-7, reads DSGVTQTPKHLITATGQRVTLRCSPRSGDLSVYWYQQSLDQGLQFLIQYYNGEERAKGNILERFSAQQFPDLHSELNLSSLELGDSALYFCASSPGVGSEQYFGPGTRLTVT.

The chain is built from TRBV10-1 and TRBJ2-3, with TRBD2 matching over 11 bases. The CDR3 is made up of 18 amino acids. The germline CDR1 and CDR2 sequences are WNHNN and SYGVQD (reference sequence). Losses at the gene ends were 0 bases for V and 0 bases for J; bases not matched to a gene: 5. The CDR3 DNA follows: TGCGCCAGCAGTGAGTCAAATTTAGCGGGAGGGAGCACAGATACGCAGTATTTT. Amino acid sequence: CASSESNLAGGSTDTQYF.

The chain employs TRBV4-1 and TRBJ2-7; weak D call: TRBD1 (5 bases). V lost 3 bases, J lost 4 bases, and 16 bases lay in between. CDR1 is MGHRA and CDR2 is YSYEKL in the germline V gene. CDR3 size: 15 residues. The CDR3 loop is CASSHDPGFRYEQYF. The CDR3 DNA reads as TGCGCCAGCAGCCATGATCCAGGGTTTCGGTACGAGCAGTACTTC.

This clone was seen only a few times. The chain uses TRBV27 and TRBJ2-7; D is ambiguous. Trimming removed 8 bases from V and 2 bases from J, with 13 bases in between. CDR1 MNHEY and CDR2 SMNVEV come from the germline V gene (reference sequence). This CDR3 is built from 13 residues. As DNA, the CDR3 is TGTGCCAGCTCTCTGTACAACCCCTACGAGCAGTACTTC. Protein sequence: CASSLYNPYEQYF.